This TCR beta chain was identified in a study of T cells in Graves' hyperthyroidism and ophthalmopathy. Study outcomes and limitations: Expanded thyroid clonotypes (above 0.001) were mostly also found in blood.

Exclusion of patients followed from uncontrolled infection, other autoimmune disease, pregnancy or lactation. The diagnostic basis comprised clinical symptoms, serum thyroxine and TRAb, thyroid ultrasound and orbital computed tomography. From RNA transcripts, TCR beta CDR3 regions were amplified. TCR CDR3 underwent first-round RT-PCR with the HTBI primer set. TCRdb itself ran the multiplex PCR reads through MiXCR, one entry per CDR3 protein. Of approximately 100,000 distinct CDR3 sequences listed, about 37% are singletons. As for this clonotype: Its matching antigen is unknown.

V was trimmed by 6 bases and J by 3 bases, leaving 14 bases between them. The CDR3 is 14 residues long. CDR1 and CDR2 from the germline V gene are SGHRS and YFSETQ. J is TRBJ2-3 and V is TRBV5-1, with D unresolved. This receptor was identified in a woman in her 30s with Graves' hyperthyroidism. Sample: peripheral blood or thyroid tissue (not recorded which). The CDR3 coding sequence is TGCGCCAGCACACCGGAAGGGCGGACAGATACGCAGTATTTT. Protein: CASTPEGRTDTQYF.